The 23 T cell receptor beta chains below were found in one sample sequenced in a study of T cells in localized non-small cell lung cancer. Data came from immunoSEQ multiplex PCR; TCRdb stores just in-frame clones and leaves some out. The table has about 74,000 clones, 65% to 85% seen once. Here the sequenced sample was peripheral blood, taken before any cancer treatment. Source of these receptors: a female donor of 60 years or more with stage I lung adenocarcinoma.

The rearrangement links TRBV4-2 to TRBJ2-3, with TRBD2 as a possible D gene (6 bases). Between the trimmed V and J ends, which lost 0 bases and 0 bases, there was a span of 13 bases. Germline V gene sequence: CDR1 LGHNA, CDR2 YNFKEQ. This CDR3 is built from 17 residues. CDR3 in DNA: TGTGCCAGCAGCCAAGAAGTAGTAGCGGCTAGCACAGATACGCAGTATTTT. It specifies CASSQEVVAASTDTQYF.

The V call is TRBV5-1, the J call TRBJ1-1; D perhaps matches TRBD1 (5 bases). Germline V lookup: CDR1 SGHRS, CDR2 YFSETQ. V shed 0 bases and J shed 4 bases, with 10 bases lying between them. The CDR3 has 14 residues. The CDR3 loop is CASSLAPGGTEAFF. The CDR3 coding sequence is TGCGCCAGCAGCTTGGCCCCCGGGGGCACTGAAGCTTTCTTT. Complete variable domain (other parts from reference TRBV5-1 and TRBJ1-1): KAGVTQTPRYLIKTRGQQVTLSCSPISGHRSVSWYQQTPGQGLQFLFEYFSETQRNKGNFPGRFSGRQFSNSRSEMNVSTLELGDSALYLCASSLAPGGTEAFFGQGTRLTVV.

V usage is TRBV9 and J usage is TRBJ1-1, with 7 bases that match TRBD1. The germline gives CDR1 SGDLS, CDR2 YYNGEE. The ends lost 3 bases at V and 3 bases at J; junction bases unmatched: 8. The CDR3 is 15 residues long. CDR3 bases: TGTGCCAGCAGCGGCCTGGACAGGTGGGACACTGAAGCTTTCTTT. This codes for CASSGLDRWDTEAFF.

The chain uses TRBV29-1 and TRBJ1-1, with TRBD1 matching 8 bases. The germline V gene encodes CDR1 SQVTM and CDR2 ANQGSEA. The CDR3 totals 14 residues. Germline trimming cut 4 bases from V and 2 bases from J; bases unmatched to any gene: 6. The DNA for the CDR3 is TGCAGCGTTGCCACAGGGGGGAGAAACACTGAAGCTTTCTTT. Protein product: CSVATGGRNTEAFF.

The chain has TRBV28 and TRBJ1-6; D perhaps matches TRBD1 (5 bases). The CDR3 loop spans 12 amino acids. CDR1 is MDHEN, CDR2 SYDVKM, per germline. V lost 7 bases and J lost 13, with 14 bases in between. The CDR3, as DNA: TGTGCCAGCACCTTACCCCGGGGGCCCCTCCACTTT. Its translation: CASTLPRGPLHF.

The V and J genes are TRBV7-2 and TRBJ2-5; TRBD2 matches at 8 bases. V shed 4 bases and J 2 bases; nucleotides not matched to a gene: 9. Germline V CDR1 and CDR2: SGHTA, FQGNSA. The CDR3 loop spans 16 amino acids. DNA of the CDR3: TGTGCCAGCAGCTCCCAATCGGGGGGGGTTCAAGAGACCCAGTACTTC. Protein: CASSSQSGGVQETQYF.

V gene TRBV9 combines with J gene TRBJ1-2, with 11 bases lining up with TRBD1. The germline gives CDR1 SGDLS, CDR2 YYNGEE. The V segment lost 3 bases and the J segment 8 bases; nucleotides outside the gene matches: 12. The CDR3 spans 16 residues. The CDR3 DNA follows: TGTGCCAGCAGCGAGGTGGACAGGGGGCATACTGGAGGCTACACCTTC. It codes for CASSEVDRGHTGGYTF.

The chain combines TRBV6-6 with TRBJ2-1; D is possibly TRBD2 (5 bases). Trimming took off 7 bases at V and 2 bases at J, with 9 bases between the two ends. CDR3 length: 13 amino acids. Germline CDR1 is MNHNY and CDR2 is SVGAGI (reference sequence). The CDR3 DNA reads as TGTGCCAGCACCGCTAGCACCTACAATGAGCAGTTCTTC. Its translation is CASTASTYNEQFF.

The rearrangement joins TRBV28 to TRBJ2-2; 8 bases agree with TRBD2. The CDR3 length is 17 residues. From germline, CDR1 is MDHEN and CDR2 SYDVKM. Losses at the gene ends were 3 bases for V and 2 bases for J; bases not matched to a gene: 8. The CDR3 is CASSFLGGRYNTGELFF. For the CDR3, the DNA is TGTGCCAGCAGTTTTCTCGGCGGGAGGTATAACACCGGGGAGCTGTTTTTT.

This chain connects TRBV6-6 to TRBJ2-7, with a weak D call TRBD2 (5 bases). V lost 3 bases and J lost 0, with 12 bases in between. In germline, CDR1 is MNHNY, CDR2 SVGAGI (reference sequence). This CDR3 has 15 residues. In DNA, the CDR3 is TGTGCCAGCAGTTATTCCCCGAGGGCCTCCTACGAGCAGTACTTC. This sequence encodes CASSYSPRASYEQYF.

V usage is TRBV6-1 and J usage is TRBJ2-7; the match to TRBD2 covers 9 bases. The CDR3 covers 15 residues. Trimming cost V 6 bases and J 1 base; bases outside gene matches: 7. Germline values: CDR1 MNHNS, CDR2 SASEGT. CDR3 sequence reads: CASSMTSGASYEQYF. The CDR3 DNA is TGTGCCAGCAGCATGACTAGCGGAGCATCCTACGAGCAGTACTTC.

This clone was found a few times. J is TRBJ1-6 and V is TRBV7-8; D is ambiguous. Germline-derived CDR1 and CDR2 are SGHVS and FQNEAQ. CDR3 length equals 17 residues. V lost 0 bases to trimming and J lost 0 bases, with 9 bases between them. The DNA for the CDR3 is TGTGCCAGCAGCTTAGCTACGTGGGACTCCTATAATTCACCCCTCCACTTT. This codes for CASSLATWDSYNSPLHF.

This clone has a single count. This rearrangement joins TRBV5-1 to TRBJ1-3; TRBD1 might be the D (5 bases). CDR3 length equals 15 residues. Germline V gene sequence: CDR1 SGHRS, CDR2 YFSETQ. The V end was cut by 3 bases, the J end by 4 bases, with 14 bases between. The CDR3 DNA reads TGCGCCAGCAGCTCCCAGGCAGGGTACGGAAACACCATATATTTT. This gives the protein CASSSQAGYGNTIYF.

The chain employs TRBV28 and TRBJ1-1; tentatively, D is TRBD1 (6 bases). Per germline, CDR1 MDHEN and CDR2 SYDVKM. V was shortened by 6 bases and J by 0 bases, with 17 bases between the two germline ends. The CDR3 is made up of 16 amino acids. CDR3 DNA sequence: TGTGCCAGCAGGGCCTCAGGGGTAGTGATGAACACTGAAGCTTTCTTT. Translating it yields CASRASGVVMNTEAFF.

The rearrangement uses TRBV11-3 and TRBJ1-1, with TRBD1 as a possible D gene (6 bases). The germline gives CDR1 SGHNT, CDR2 YENEEA. The V gene lost 5 bases and the J gene lost 0 bases, with 13 bases spanning the gap. The CDR3 runs 15 residues. The CDR3 nucleotides read TGTGCCAGCAGCGGAACAGGACAGTTGAACACTGAAGCTTTCTTT. This gives the protein CASSGTGQLNTEAFF.

This chain links TRBV6-1 with TRBJ1-3, with a possible D match to TRBD1 (5 bases). Germline CDR1 and CDR2: MNHNS and SASEGT. CDR3 length: 15 residues. Between the trimmed V and J ends, which lost 7 bases and 8 bases, there was a span of 21 bases. This chain's CDR3 is CASIIPPGGRYTIYF. CDR3 bases: TGTGCCAGCATCATCCCTCCCGGGGGGAGATACACCATATATTTT.

V and J are TRBV4-3 and TRBJ2-1; D possibly corresponds to TRBD1 (5 bases). The CDR3 runs 16 residues. V dropped 1 base and J dropped 4 bases, with 14 bases sitting between them. Looked up from germline, CDR1 is LGHNA and CDR2 is YSLEER. The CDR3: CASSQVECRQYNEQFF. The CDR3 nucleotides read TGCGCCAGCAGCCAAGTAGAGTGTAGACAGTACAATGAGCAGTTCTTC.

V usage is TRBV5-8 and J usage is TRBJ2-1, with 10 positions matching TRBD2. The CDR3 covers 15 residues. Germline V gene lookup returns CDR1 SGHTS and CDR2 YDEGEE. J was trimmed by 5 bases and V by 0 bases; bases with no gene match: 2. The CDR3 DNA sequence: TGTGCCAGCAGCTTGGGGACTAGCGGTCACAATGAGCAGTTCTTC. It encodes CASSLGTSGHNEQFF.

For the CDR3, the DNA is TGCGCCAGCAGCTTGGGGTCAGATACGCAGTATTTT. Its protein product is CASSLGSDTQYF. The chain carries TRBV5-1 and TRBJ2-3; D is unresolved. Trimming removed 0 bases from V and 4 bases from J, with 3 bases in between. CDR3 length equals 12 residues. Per the germline V gene, CDR1 is SGHRS and CDR2 is YFSETQ. Looking up the rest from reference TRBV5-1 and TRBJ2-3 gives the full variable domain: KAGVTQTPRYLIKTRGQQVTLSCSPISGHRSVSWYQQTPGQGLQFLFEYFSETQRNKGNFPGRFSGRQFSNSRSEMNVSTLELGDSALYLCASSLGSDTQYFGPGTRLTVL.

The chain combines TRBV2 with TRBJ1-5; tentative D call: TRBD1 (5 bases). This CDR3 has 14 amino acids. Germline CDR1 is SNHLY and CDR2 is FYNNEI. The V gene lost 7 bases and the J gene lost 5 bases, with 15 bases spanning the gap. The CDR3 loop reads CASTGPGLDQPQHF. The CDR3 nucleotides read TGTGCCAGCACGGGCCCAGGGTTGGATCAGCCCCAGCATTTT.

The rearrangement uses TRBV19 and TRBJ1-1; D is unresolved. The CDR3 runs to 16 residues. Trimming shortened V by 1 base and J by 0 bases, and 12 bases separated the two germline ends. Germline V gene sequence: CDR1 LNHDA, CDR2 SQIVND (reference sequence). The CDR3 DNA reads as TGTGCCAGTAGTATAGGGGCGGCCGCCATGAACACTGAAGCTTTCTTT. It is translated as CASSIGAAAMNTEAFF.

This chain connects TRBV6-6 to TRBJ1-1, with D maybe TRBD1 (5 bases). In germline, CDR1 is MNHNY, CDR2 SVGAGI (reference sequence). Trimming took 8 bases from V and 1 from J, leaving 11 bases between them. This CDR3 contains 13 residues. Here the CDR3 DNA reads TGTGCCAGCGGGCGGGGCCCGAACACTGAAGCTTTCTTT. Its translation: CASGRGPNTEAFF.

The chain joins TRBV7-8 to TRBJ2-7; D is perhaps TRBD1 (6 bases). V was trimmed by 1 base and J by 2 bases, leaving 18 bases between them. The CDR3 loop spans 17 amino acids. Germline V gene lookup returns CDR1 SGHVS and CDR2 FQNEAQ. The CDR3 region is CASSLEGSWGHPYEQYF. CDR3 DNA sequence: TGTGCCAGCAGCTTAGAAGGGTCTTGGGGACATCCCTACGAGCAGTACTTC.